This TCR beta chain was documented in a study of shared clonotypes between healthy human individuals. Germline assignment: CDR1 MDHEN and CDR2 SYDVKM. V was cut by 5 bases and J by 7 bases, with 15 bases left in between. The CDR3 length is 14 residues. Sequencing was performed with immunoSEQ multiplex PCR; in TCRdb, only in-frame clones are kept and a portion is missing. The sample records more than 850,000 clones, around three quarters being singletons. Study-level results: Unshared clonotypes carried lower generation probabilities than those common to all four donors.

Of note for this clone: The target antigen is unknown.

The chain recombines TRBV28 with TRBJ1-5; D possibly corresponds to TRBD1 (6 bases). The sequenced sample consisted of memory CD4+ T cells from PBMCs. Regarding subset: CD45RA-negative fraction. The receptor was isolated from a man younger than 30 in good health. Some clones in this sample may be carry-over from other donors' samples. CDR3 loop: CASSRTGQGQPQHF. The CDR3 bases are TGTGCCAGCAGTCGCACAGGGCAGGGCCAGCCCCAGCATTTT.